The clone carrying this T cell receptor beta chain has just a few counts. The germline V gene encodes CDR1 MDHEN and CDR2 SYDVKM. There are 19 residues in the CDR3. With V trimmed by 10 bases and J by 0 bases, 21 bases remained unmatched. The sample originates from a study of cytomegalovirus exposure and HLA in healthy donors. Those who donated were healthy bone marrow donors. PCR primers comprised 60 Vbeta and 13 Jbeta primers. Sequenced by immunoSEQ multiplex PCR; TCRdb stores in-frame clones only, minus some. The profile covers about 180,000 clones, with 70% to 80% appearing a single time and about 4% taken by the ten largest.

This sequence joins TRBV28 and TRBJ1-3; 7 bases line up with TRBD1. The sequenced sample consisted of PBMCs. The clonotype was recovered from a woman aged 55-69 years in good health and CMV-seropositive. CDR3 in DNA: TGTGCCACCGTCCACAGGGGCACGACATTCGAAAGCTCTGGAAACACCATATATTTT. Encoded protein: CATVHRGTTFESSGNTIYF.